Sequencing of this TCR beta chain was carried out in a study of T cell changes during pregnancy in multiple sclerosis (dated 2019 in TCRdb). For the study in its entirety: The study examined how the T cell repertoire changed over the course of pregnancy in women with multiple sclerosis.

The library was produced with the immunoSEQ multiplex PCR assay. TCRdb's version of the immuneACCESS table is confined to in-frame rearrangements and falls short of the full clone set. An unresolved V gene accounts for under half of the shortfall where checked; the remainder is of unknown origin. The sample table records over 55,000 clones; approximately 93% of these occur just once. Approximately 2% of the sample goes to the ten largest clones. As regards this clone: The antigen this receptor binds is unknown. The input lacks base qualities; no much larger clone sits a single base away.

For CDR1 and CDR2, the germline V gene lists SNHLY and FYNNEI. V is clipped by 3 bases and J by 10 bases, and the sequence between their germline boundaries is 10 bases long. The CDR3 starts with the cysteine, ends with the phenylalanine, and has 12 residues. The only DNA kept is the CDR3, 36 bases in frame from the first base. The material was peripheral blood, obtained after pregnancy. The sequence derives from a female donor with multiple sclerosis, enrolled in a pregnancy study. The rearrangement joined TRBV2 to TRBJ2-1, with an unclear D gene assignment. The CDR3: CASSELRSEQFF. The sequenced DNA: TGTGCCAGCAGTGAGTTGCGGAGCGAGCAGTTCTTC.